The subject of this entry is one T cell receptor (beta chain). As yet, its antigen is unknown. Germline CDR1 is MNHNY and CDR2 is SVGAGI (reference sequence). This CDR3 has 15 residues. V was clipped by 6 bases and J by 7 bases, with 18 bases between them. The data stem from a study of shared clonotypes between healthy human individuals. Study results and limitations: Generation probabilities were higher for clonotypes shared across all four sorted-subset donors than for unshared ones.

Only CD45RO-negative cells positively selected for CCR7 counted as naive CD8 cells, so terminally differentiated effector memory CD45RA+ cells were excluded. Investigators spread the genomic DNA of each subset evenly over several immunoSEQ plates. Each sorted subset replicate got 200 ng genomic DNA, roughly 30,000 genomes. Sequenced by immunoSEQ multiplex PCR; TCRdb stores in-frame clones only, minus some. This table has around 1,900,000 clones, 93% appearing once. This clonotype was obtained from a young man in good health. Some clones in this sample may be carry-over from other donors' samples. The sequenced sample consisted of naive CD8+ T cells from PBMCs. The chain recombines TRBV6-6 with TRBJ1-4; no clear D. CDR3 coding DNA: TGTGCCAGCAGCCCTACCCTGTGGACGGGTGAAAAACTGTTTTTT. It specifies CASSPTLWTGEKLFF.